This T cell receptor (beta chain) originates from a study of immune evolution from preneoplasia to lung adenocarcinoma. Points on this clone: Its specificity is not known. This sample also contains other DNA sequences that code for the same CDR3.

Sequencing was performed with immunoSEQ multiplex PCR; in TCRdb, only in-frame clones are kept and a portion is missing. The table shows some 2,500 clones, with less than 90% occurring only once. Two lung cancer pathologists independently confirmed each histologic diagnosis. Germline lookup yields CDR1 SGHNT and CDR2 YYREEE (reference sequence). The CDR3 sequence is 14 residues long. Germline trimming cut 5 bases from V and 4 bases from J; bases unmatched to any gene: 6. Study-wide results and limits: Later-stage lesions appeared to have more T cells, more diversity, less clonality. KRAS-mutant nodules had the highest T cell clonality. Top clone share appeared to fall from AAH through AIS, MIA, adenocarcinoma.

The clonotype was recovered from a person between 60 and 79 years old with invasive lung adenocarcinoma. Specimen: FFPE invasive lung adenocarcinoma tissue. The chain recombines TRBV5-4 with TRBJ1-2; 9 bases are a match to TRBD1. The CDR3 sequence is CASRPLTGGYGYTF. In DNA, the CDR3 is TGTGCCAGCAGACCCCTGACAGGGGGCTATGGCTACACCTTC.